This T cell receptor (beta chain) was sequenced for a study of CD8 T cells in Susac syndrome. The authors reverse transcribed 0.5 to 1 ug RNA with random hexamers. A multiplex approach, immunoSEQ multiplex PCR, amplified TCR beta CDR3 across 54 Vbeta and 13 Jbeta. TCRdb itself ran the immunoSEQ multiplex PCR reads through MiXCR, one entry per CDR3 protein. The data contain approximately 110,000 distinct CDR3 sequences, about 92% of them seen just once; the ten biggest clones take up approximately 0.29%. Notes on the study in general: Acknowledgment was made by the study that its TCR sequencing and HLA analysis involved a relatively small number of individuals.

This CDR3 region has 15 residues. V was trimmed by 3 bases and J by 4 bases, leaving 12 bases between them. The germline V gene has CDR1 KGHDR and CDR2 SFDVKD. As for this clonotype: The antigen is unknown.

Each multiple sclerosis control was a treatment-naive patient with relapsing-remitting disease that was either stable or active. While CD8+ and CD4+ T cells were isolated negatively, TEMRA cells were enriched by FACS. The sample comprised CD8+ T cells from PBMCs. J is TRBJ2-1 and V is TRBV24-1; a possible D gene is TRBD1 (6 bases). The receptor was isolated from a human donor with multiple sclerosis. This CDR3 is CATSDPRTVYNEQFF. The CDR3 region has the DNA TGTGCCACCAGTGATCCTCGGACAGTGTACAATGAGCAGTTCTTC.